A selection of T cell receptor beta chains follows, all from one sample in a study of blood T cell repertoires in COVID-19. Measured with immunoSEQ multiplex PCR; TCRdb has only the in-frame clones, and not every one. Seen here are roughly 260,000 clones, more than 75% observed once, and the top ten hold 2% to 3%. Sequencing was carried out using peripheral blood. Every receptor here comes from a woman between 45 and 65 years old with acute or convalescent COVID-19. Each CDR3 is given with its conserved first and last residue. The D gene is left open where the match is weak. The size of a clone is reported for some rows only, either as once, few or many, or as a class for expanded clones.

clone size: NA; V gene: TRBV11-3; J gene: TRBJ2-5; D gene: TRBD1; CDR3 protein: CASSYMTGGQETQYF; CDR3 DNA: TGTGCCAGCAGCTACATGACAGGGGGACAAGAGACCCAGTACTTC
clone size: NA; V gene: TRBV4-2; J gene: TRBJ1-2; D gene: TRBD1; CDR3 protein: CASSQGDRDYGYTF; CDR3 DNA: TGTGCCAGCAGCCAAGGTGACAGGGACTATGGCTACACCTTC
clone size: NA; V gene: TRBV18; J gene: TRBJ2-7; D gene: TRBD1; CDR3 protein: CASSLQGAYEQYF; CDR3 DNA: TGTGCCAGCTCACTACAGGGGGCGTACGAGCAGTACTTC
clone size: NA; V gene: TRBV28; J gene: TRBJ2-7; D gene: TRBD2; CDR3 protein: CASSLRGRGSYEQYF; CDR3 DNA: TGTGCCAGCAGTTTACGCGGGAGGGGCTCCTACGAGCAGTACTTC
clone size: NA; V gene: TRBV24-1; J gene: TRBJ1-2; D gene: NA; CDR3 protein: CATSDIQSYGYTF; CDR3 DNA: TGTGCCACCAGTGACATACAGAGTTATGGCTACACCTTC
clone size: NA; V gene: TRBV3-1/TRBV3-2; J gene: TRBJ1-6; D gene: NA; CDR3 protein: CASSQEWIGENSPLHF; CDR3 DNA: TGTGCCAGCAGCCAAGAGTGGATAGGGGAAAATTCACCCCTCCACTTT
clone size: NA; V gene: TRBV7-2; J gene: TRBJ2-3; D gene: NA; CDR3 protein: CASRDRGDTQYF; CDR3 DNA: TGTGCCAGCAGGGATCGAGGAGATACGCAGTATTTT
clone size: NA; V gene: TRBV18; J gene: TRBJ1-5; D gene: TRBD1; CDR3 protein: CASSPRGQGEQPQHF; CDR3 DNA: TGTGCCAGCTCACCACGGGGACAGGGGGAACAGCCCCAGCATTTT
clone size: NA; V gene: TRBV7-3; J gene: TRBJ2-1; D gene: TRBD1; CDR3 protein: CASSLVTGGNNEQFF; CDR3 DNA: TGTGCCAGCAGCTTAGTAACAGGGGGAAACAATGAGCAGTTCTTC
clone size: NA; V gene: TRBV2; J gene: TRBJ2-3; D gene: NA; CDR3 protein: CASLPWSGLRRTDTQYF; CDR3 DNA: TGTGCCAGCCTCCCCTGGTCGGGGTTAAGAAGGACAGATACGCAGTATTTT
clone size: NA; V gene: TRBV19; J gene: TRBJ2-7; D gene: NA; CDR3 protein: CASSNGIGYEQYF; CDR3 DNA: TGTGCCAGTAGTAACGGGATAGGCTACGAGCAGTACTTC
clone size: once; V gene: TRBV24-1; J gene: TRBJ1-2; D gene: TRBD1; CDR3 protein: CATSSDRENYGYTF; CDR3 DNA: TGTGCCACCAGCTCCGACAGGGAGAACTATGGCTACACCTTC
clone size: NA; V gene: TRBV5-6; J gene: TRBJ2-7; D gene: TRBD2; CDR3 protein: CASSLWWSSGEGEQYF; CDR3 DNA: TGTGCCAGCAGCTTGTGGTGGTCTAGCGGTGAAGGGGAGCAGTACTTC
clone size: NA; V gene: TRBV7-8; J gene: TRBJ2-6; D gene: NA; CDR3 protein: CASRDARSSGANVLTF; CDR3 DNA: TGTGCCAGCAGAGACGCACGGAGCTCTGGGGCCAACGTCCTGACTTTC
clone size: NA; V gene: TRBV15; J gene: TRBJ2-5; D gene: TRBD1; CDR3 protein: CATSRATGVETQYF; CDR3 DNA: TGTGCCACCAGCAGAGCGACAGGGGTAGAGACCCAGTACTTC
clone size: NA; V gene: TRBV5-1; J gene: TRBJ1-2; D gene: TRBD1; CDR3 protein: CASSQGQGNYGYTF; CDR3 DNA: TGCGCCAGCAGCCAGGGACAGGGAAACTATGGCTACACCTTC
clone size: NA; V gene: TRBV28; J gene: TRBJ1-4; D gene: NA; CDR3 protein: CASSSGTPELNEKLFF; CDR3 DNA: TGTGCCAGCAGTTCCGGGACACCGGAACTTAATGAAAAACTGTTTTTT
clone size: NA; V gene: TRBV5-1; J gene: TRBJ2-2; D gene: NA; CDR3 protein: CASSLAVIAFQSYTGELFF; CDR3 DNA: TGCGCCAGCAGCTTGGCGGTTATAGCGTTTCAAAGCTACACCGGGGAGCTGTTTTTT
clone size: NA; V gene: TRBV4-1; J gene: TRBJ2-2; D gene: NA; CDR3 protein: CASSPTTTGELFF; CDR3 DNA: TGCGCCAGCAGCCCCACAACCACCGGGGAGCTGTTTTTT
clone size: few; V gene: TRBV10-1; J gene: TRBJ2-3; D gene: TRBD2; CDR3 protein: CASSESSRSGGTLLTDTQYF; CDR3 DNA: TGCGCCAGCAGTGAGTCGAGTCGGAGCGGGGGGACCCTTCTGACAGATACGCAGTATTTT
clone size: NA; V gene: TRBV4-3; J gene: TRBJ2-7; D gene: NA; CDR3 protein: CASSQGGGGAYEQYF; CDR3 DNA: TGCGCCAGCAGCCAAGGAGGAGGGGGCGCTTACGAGCAGTACTTC
clone size: NA; V gene: TRBV4-1; J gene: TRBJ2-7; D gene: TRBD2; CDR3 protein: CATSNGRLADDEQYF; CDR3 DNA: TGCGCCACCTCAAATGGGAGACTAGCGGACGACGAGCAGTACTTC
clone size: NA; V gene: TRBV28; J gene: TRBJ2-7; D gene: NA; CDR3 protein: CASSFLYLGGTYEQYF; CDR3 DNA: TGTGCCAGCAGTTTTTTGTATCTAGGCGGAACCTACGAGCAGTACTTC
clone size: NA; V gene: TRBV6-2/TRBV6-3; J gene: TRBJ1-1; D gene: NA; CDR3 protein: CASTPRGNMNTEAFF; CDR3 DNA: TGTGCCAGCACCCCACGGGGTAACATGAACACTGAAGCTTTCTTT
clone size: few; V gene: TRBV7-2; J gene: TRBJ1-4; D gene: NA; CDR3 protein: CASSLARPGSEKLFF; CDR3 DNA: TGTGCCAGCAGCTTAGCTCGGCCCGGGAGTGAAAAACTGTTTTTT
clone size: NA; V gene: TRBV7-8; J gene: TRBJ1-1; D gene: NA; CDR3 protein: CASIQGLVNTEAFF; CDR3 DNA: TGTGCCAGCATACAAGGCCTAGTGAACACTGAAGCTTTCTTT
clone size: once; V gene: TRBV28; J gene: TRBJ2-7; D gene: TRBD2; CDR3 protein: CASSLLTPQREGIYEQYF; CDR3 DNA: TGTGCCAGCAGTTTATTAACCCCCCAGCGGGAGGGAATCTACGAGCAGTACTTC
clone size: once; V gene: TRBV7-3; J gene: TRBJ2-7; D gene: TRBD2; CDR3 protein: CASSSGTSSEQYF; CDR3 DNA: TGTGCCAGCAGCTCGGGGACTAGCAGCGAGCAGTACTTC
clone size: few; V gene: TRBV5-1; J gene: TRBJ1-4; D gene: TRBD1; CDR3 protein: CASSLLGDSYEKLFF; CDR3 DNA: TGCGCCAGCAGCTTGTTAGGGGACAGCTATGAAAAACTGTTTTTT